The following is a T cell receptor (beta chain) sequence with its context. This sample is part of a study of blood T cell repertoires in COVID-19. Overall study: The analysed material was cDNA or gDNA that came from T cells, B-cell-depleted T cells, or PBMCs.

Original data processing: Reference gene primer amplification gave estimated nucleated cell counts. TCRdb keeps only in-frame clones here, not all; method: immunoSEQ multiplex PCR. The V and J calls and clone size were taken over from that table, and D and trimming were inferred from the DNA. The sample shows 70,000 or so clones, approximately 86% of them seen only once. The receptor comes from a woman between 50 and 59 years old with acute or convalescent COVID-19. The sequenced sample was peripheral blood.

This chain's CDR3 is CAWSDGTGLFEQYF. The CDR3 region has the DNA TGTGCCTGGAGTGACGGGACAGGGCTTTTCGAGCAGTACTTC. The V and J genes are TRBV30 and TRBJ2-7; 9 nucleotides align to TRBD1. This CDR3 is 14 amino acids long. CDR1 GTSNPN and CDR2 SVGIG come from the germline V gene (reference sequence). J gave up 6 bases and V 1 base, and 7 bases lay outside the gene matches.